This T cell receptor (beta chain) was recovered during a study of long-term antiretroviral therapy in people with HIV. Study findings and constraints: Clonal populations expanded prior to ART predominated within the repertoire at all time points.

V was clipped by 4 bases and J by 4 bases; unmatched bases: 8. The CDR3 runs 15 residues. Sequencing relied on immunoSEQ assay v3.0, run at survey level. Repertoires were generated with immunoSEQ multiplex PCR, while TCRdb's copy carries only in-frame clones and drops some. Of tens of thousands of clones detected, 70% to 90% appear once; the ten largest clones hold roughly 3.8%. Regarding this clone: Antigen specificity is unknown.

Sample: unsorted PBMCs, taken 0.8 years before starting antiretroviral therapy. The chain links TRBV5-3 to TRBJ2-7; TRBD1 aligns across 10 bases. TRBV5-3 belongs to the ORF category, with a function that is uncertain. The clonotype originates from a man in his late teens or twenties with HIV. As DNA, the CDR3 is TGTGCCAGAAGCAAGGGACAGGGGATCCCATACGAGCAGTACTTC. Translation: CARSKGQGIPYEQYF.